One and the same sample provided the 18 T cell receptor beta chains below, sequenced in a study of OX40 agonist ivuxolimab in advanced cancers. Method: immunoSEQ multiplex PCR; TCRdb's copy keeps in-frame clones and lacks some. The sample lists tens of thousands of clones; 88% were seen once. The material was CD4+ or CD8+ T cells sorted from blood, obtained in a trial of the OX40 agonist ivuxolimab. The receptors were sampled from an adult with an advanced solid tumor such as melanoma, head and neck, liver or kidney cancer.

The V call is TRBV11-2, the J call TRBJ1-2; TRBD1 might be the D (6 bases). The CDR3 runs 14 residues. Trimming pared 1 base from V and 4 bases from J, leaving 10 bases between. Germline V gene sequence: CDR1 SGHAT, CDR2 FQNNGV. CDR3: CASSLGGAFYGYTF. The CDR3 coding sequence is TGTGCCAGCAGCTTAGGGGGGGCTTTCTATGGCTACACCTTC.

The chain combines TRBV7-9 with TRBJ2-2; D ambiguous. V was clipped by 3 bases and J by 2 bases, with 4 bases between them. Germline CDR1 reads SEHNR; CDR2 reads FQNEAQ (reference sequence). The CDR3 contains 13 residues. The CDR3: CASSFPNTGELFF. The CDR3 DNA reads as TGTGCCAGCAGCTTTCCTAACACCGGGGAGCTGTTTTTT.

This rearrangement joins TRBV28 to TRBJ2-3; D tentatively reads TRBD1 or TRBD2 (6 bases each). The germline gives CDR1 MDHEN, CDR2 SYDVKM. The V end was cut by 8 bases, the J end by 0 bases, with 21 bases between. The CDR3 length is 17 residues. The CDR3 loop is CASFPTGGGPSTDTQYF. The DNA for the CDR3 is TGTGCCAGCTTCCCGACCGGGGGCGGTCCTAGCACAGATACGCAGTATTTT.

The rearrangement joins TRBV27 to TRBJ2-1; D is ambiguous. Between the trimmed V and J ends, which lost 2 bases and 2 bases, there was a span of 10 bases. Germline CDR1 is MNHEY and CDR2 is SMNVEV (reference sequence). This CDR3 spans 15 amino acids. As DNA, the CDR3 is TGTGCCAGCAGTTTAGCGCCAGGCGCCTACAATGAGCAGTTCTTC. Translation gives CASSLAPGAYNEQFF.

The genes are TRBV7-3 and TRBJ2-1, with 9 bases aligning to TRBD2. V lost 2 bases, J lost 7 bases, and 6 bases stayed unmatched. Per germline, CDR1 SGHTA and CDR2 FQGTGA. CDR3 length: 15 amino acids. The CDR3 region has the DNA TGTGCCAGCAGCTTAGCGGGAGGGCCGCAAAATGAGCAGTTCTTC. Its translation is CASSLAGGPQNEQFF.

The chain uses TRBV27 and TRBJ2-2; possible D gene TRBD1, 6 bases. This CDR3 contains 13 residues. Germline V gives CDR1 MNHEY, CDR2 SMNVEV (reference sequence). V was clipped by 8 bases and J by 0 bases, with 7 bases between them. The CDR3 bases are TGTGCCAGCGGGGGCACGAACACCGGGGAGCTGTTTTTT. It is translated as CASGGTNTGELFF.

The rearrangement links TRBV27 to TRBJ1-5, with TRBD1 identical over 8 bases. This CDR3 comprises 13 residues. The V gene's germline CDR1 is MNHEY and CDR2 SMNVEV (reference sequence). Trimming cost V 8 bases and J 3 bases; bases outside gene matches: 3. This chain's CDR3 is CASSDRVNQPQHF. CDR3 bases: TGTGCCAGCTCGGACAGGGTCAATCAGCCCCAGCATTTT.

This sequence joins TRBV7-2 and TRBJ2-3; maybe TRBD2 (5 bases). Germline CDR1 SGHTA, CDR2 FQGNSA. V was clipped by 2 bases and J by 6 bases, with 15 bases between them. The CDR3 covers 15 residues. CDR3 protein: CASSLTAGLADTQYF. Written as DNA, the CDR3 is TGTGCCAGCAGCTTAACGGCGGGTTTGGCGGATACGCAGTATTTT.

This clone was detected only once. V gene TRBV9 combines with J gene TRBJ2-5; D is unresolved. The CDR3 spans 16 residues. Germline loops: CDR1 SGDLS, CDR2 YYNGEE. V lost 0 bases to trimming and J lost 5 bases, with 17 bases between them. In DNA, the CDR3 is TGTGCCAGCAGCGTAGATGGTAAGCCTGTCTTCGAGACCCAGTACTTC. Protein sequence: CASSVDGKPVFETQYF.

The chain joins TRBV10-1 to TRBJ2-2; D unclear. Deletions cut 4 bases from V and 3 bases from J, with 6 bases between. CDR1 and CDR2 from the germline V gene are WNHNN and SYGVQD (reference sequence). The CDR3 sequence is 13 residues long. As DNA, the CDR3 is TGCGCCAGCAGTGTTGGGGACACCGGGGAGCTGTTTTTT. It specifies CASSVGDTGELFF.

Here the CDR3 DNA reads TGTGCCAGTAGTATCCCAGCCTCCCAGCCCCAGCATTTT. Translation: CASSIPASQPQHF. The chain employs TRBV19 and TRBJ1-5; D remains ambiguous. V lost 3 bases to trimming and J lost 7 bases, with 10 bases between them. CDR1 is LNHDA, CDR2 SQIVND, per germline (reference sequence). The CDR3 totals 13 residues. Complete variable domain (other parts from reference TRBV19 and TRBJ1-5): DGGITQSPKYLFRKEGQNVTLSCEQNLNHDAMYWYRQDPGQGLRLIYYSQIVNDFQKGDIAEGYSVSREKKESFPLTVTSAQKNPTAFYLCASSIPASQPQHFGDGTRLSIL.

This chain links TRBV5-5 with TRBJ2-3; 9 bases line up with TRBD2. CDR3 size: 14 residues. Germline V lookup: CDR1 SGHKS, CDR2 YYEKEE (reference sequence). J gave up 6 bases and V 7 bases, and 9 bases lay outside the gene matches. CDR3 amino acids: CASVLAGAADTQYF. CDR3 sequence (DNA): TGTGCCAGCGTGTTAGCGGGAGCGGCGGATACGCAGTATTTT.

This rearrangement joins TRBV27 to TRBJ2-1; D is possibly TRBD1 (6 bases). This CDR3 is built from 14 residues. V was clipped by 2 bases and J by 2 bases, with 7 bases between them. Germline V gene sequence: CDR1 MNHEY, CDR2 SMNVEV (reference sequence). CDR3 nucleotides: TGTGCCAGCAGTTTAACAGGGACCTACAATGAGCAGTTCTTC. As protein: CASSLTGTYNEQFF.

This clone was counted once. The chain has TRBV7-9 and TRBJ2-1; 8 nucleotides align to TRBD2. Germline V gene data show CDR1 as SEHNR and CDR2 as FQNEAQ (reference sequence). Losses at the gene ends were 5 bases for V and 10 bases for J; bases not matched to a gene: 16. This CDR3 region has 16 residues. The CDR3 nucleotides are TGTGCCAGCAGCACCAGGAGGGAGCGGGGGTCTGAGGAGCAGTTCTTC. This sequence encodes CASSTRRERGSEEQFF.

V is TRBV25-1 and J is TRBJ2-7, with TRBD2 identical over 8 bases. The junction had 8 bases not matched to a gene; V was cut back by 8 bases and J by 5 bases. CDR1 is MGHDK, CDR2 SYGVNS, per germline. The CDR3 covers 13 residues. CDR3 nucleotides: TGTGCCAGCTCGGGACTAGGCCACAACGAGCAGTACTTC. As protein: CASSGLGHNEQYF.

The chain carries TRBV7-2 and TRBJ1-1; D remains ambiguous. Germline values: CDR1 SGHTA, CDR2 FQGNSA. Trimming took 1 base from V and 4 from J, leaving 13 bases between them. This CDR3 region has 15 residues. CDR3 residues: CASSLVPGLGTEAFF. As DNA, the CDR3 is TGTGCCAGCAGCTTAGTACCTGGGCTGGGCACTGAAGCTTTCTTT.

The chain carries TRBV2 and TRBJ2-1; 8 bases line up with TRBD1. V lost 1 base, J lost 14 bases, and 7 bases stayed unmatched. The CDR3 is 13 residues long. CDR1 is SNHLY and CDR2 is FYNNEI in the germline V gene. The CDR3 is CASSEDWTGFKFF. The CDR3 DNA is TGTGCCAGCAGTGAAGATTGGACAGGGTTTAAGTTCTTC.

The chain uses TRBV11-2 and TRBJ1-1; D call uncertain. In germline, CDR1 is SGHAT, CDR2 FQNNGV. Deletions cut 1 base from V and 4 bases from J, with 10 bases between. The CDR3 is made up of 14 amino acids. The CDR3 nucleotides are TGTGCCAGCAGCTTAGCACTGGGTTTCACTGAAGCTTTCTTT. Encoded protein: CASSLALGFTEAFF. The entire variable domain, with the rest obtained from reference TRBV11-2 and TRBJ1-1, is as follows: EAGVAQSPRYKIIEKRQSVAFWCNPISGHATLYWYQQILGQGPKLLIQFQNNGVVDDSQLPKDRFSAERLKGVDSTLKIQPAKLEDSAVYLCASSLALGFTEAFFGQGTRLTVV.